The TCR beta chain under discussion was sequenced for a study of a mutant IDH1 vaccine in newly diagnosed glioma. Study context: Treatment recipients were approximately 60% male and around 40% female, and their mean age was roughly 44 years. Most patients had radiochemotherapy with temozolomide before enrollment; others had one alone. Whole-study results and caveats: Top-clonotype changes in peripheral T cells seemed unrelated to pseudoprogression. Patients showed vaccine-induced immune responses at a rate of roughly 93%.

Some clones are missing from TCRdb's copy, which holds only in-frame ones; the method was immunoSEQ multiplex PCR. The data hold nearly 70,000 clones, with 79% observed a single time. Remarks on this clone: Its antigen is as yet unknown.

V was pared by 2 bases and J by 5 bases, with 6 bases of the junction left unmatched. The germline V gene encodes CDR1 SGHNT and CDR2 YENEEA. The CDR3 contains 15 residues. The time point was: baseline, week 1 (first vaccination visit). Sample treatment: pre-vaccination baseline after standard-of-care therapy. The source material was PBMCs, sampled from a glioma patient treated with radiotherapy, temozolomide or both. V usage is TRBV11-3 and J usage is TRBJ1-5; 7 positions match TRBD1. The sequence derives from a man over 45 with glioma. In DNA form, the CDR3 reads TGTGCCAGCAGCTTACTGACAGGGATGGATCAGCCCCAGCATTTT. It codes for CASSLLTGMDQPQHF.